This is a list of T cell receptor beta chains from one sample in a study of cytomegalovirus exposure and HLA in healthy donors. Only in-frame clones appear in the TCRdb table, and some are missing; sequencing was by immunoSEQ multiplex PCR. The sample contains 190,000 or so clones, over 80% of which appear only once. Material for sequencing was PBMCs. These receptors all stem from a man between 50 and 59 years old in good health and CMV-seronegative. Both conserved end residues are part of each CDR3. The order of the fields is V gene, clone size, J gene, D gene, CDR3 DNA, CDR3 protein. The D gene is left open where the match is weak. Expanded clones are given a class, and other clones once, few, many or no size at all.

>TRBV5-6|.|TRBJ1-5|.
TGTGCCAGCAGCTCGGGGGGAGGGGGGGGCAATCAGCCCCAGCATTTT
CASSSGGGGGNQPQHF
>TRBV7-6|.|TRBJ2-5|TRBD2
TGTGCCAGCAGCTTGGAAGGACTCGTCCGGGGGGTCCAGTACTTC
CASSLEGLVRGVQYF
>TRBV5-1|.|TRBJ2-7|TRBD1
TGCGCCAGCAGCATCGGACAGGGTGTGGGCGAGCAGTACTTC
CASSIGQGVGEQYF
>TRBV11-1|.|TRBJ2-2|.
TGTGCCAGCAGCTACAGGGTCACCGGGGAGCTGTTTTTT
CASSYRVTGELFF
>TRBV1|.|TRBJ2-5|.
TGCACCAGCAGCCAGGCCGCATCCTTAGCGGGAGAAGAGACCCAGTACTTC
CTSSQAASLAGEETQYF
>TRBV6-5|few|TRBJ1-4|.
TGTGCCAGCAGCCCGGCGGGGGGCGATGAAAAACTGTTTTTT
CASSPAGGDEKLFF
>TRBV10-3|.|TRBJ1-6|TRBD1
TGTGCCATCAGTGCCGACAGGGCTGTCTCACCCCTCCACTTT
CAISADRAVSPLHF
>TRBV30|.|TRBJ1-3|TRBD1
TGTGCCTCCAATCCTACAGGGGGTTCCTCTGGAAACACCATATATTTT
CASNPTGGSSGNTIYF
>TRBV14|.|TRBJ2-1|.
TGTGCCAGCAGTGGCTCGCAGTTCTTC
CASSGSQFF
>TRBV5-6|.|TRBJ2-6|.
TGTGCCAGCAGCTTGCGGTCCGGGGGCTCTGGGGCCAACGTCCTGACTTTC
CASSLRSGGSGANVLTF
>TRBV7-2|.|TRBJ1-5|TRBD1
TGTGCCAGCAGCTTAGCGTTTTCAGGGGGCCGTCAGCCCCAGCATTTT
CASSLAFSGGRQPQHF
>TRBV7-9|.|TRBJ2-7|TRBD2
TGTGCCAGCAGCTTATTTTTGACTAGCGGGAGTTACGAGCAGTACTTC
CASSLFLTSGSYEQYF
>TRBV5-1|.|TRBJ1-1|.
TGCGCCAGCAGCTCCGGACTGCCTAACACTGAAGCTTTCTTT
CASSSGLPNTEAFF
>TRBV29-1|once|TRBJ1-2|TRBD1
TGCAGCGATGCCGGGACAGGGGCGGGTGGCTACACCTTC
CSDAGTGAGGYTF
>TRBV11-2|.|TRBJ1-2|TRBD1
TGTGCCAGCAGCTTAGTACCTATTTTGGGACAGGGGGCACGAGGCTACACCTTC
CASSLVPILGQGARGYTF
>TRBV10-3|once|TRBJ1-2|.
TGTGCCATCAGTGAGCGTATAGGGGGATCATATGGCTACACCTTC
CAISERIGGSYGYTF
>TRBV27|.|TRBJ1-1|.
TGTGCCAGCAGTCCGGAGAGGAGGCGGGTACACACTGAAGCTTTCTTT
CASSPERRRVHTEAFF
>TRBV6-6|once|TRBJ2-3|.
TGTGCCAGCAGTAAAACTACTGAACGCACAGATACGCAGTATTTT
CASSKTTERTDTQYF
>TRBV19|few|TRBJ1-2|.
TGTGCCACCAATCAGTTCCTGGGCAGGGAAGCATTTAGTGGCTACACCTTC
CATNQFLGREAFSGYTF
>TRBV10-2|.|TRBJ2-7|TRBD2
TGCGCCAGCAAGACTAGCGGGGCAGCCTACGAGCAGTACTTC
CASKTSGAAYEQYF
>TRBV4-2|.|TRBJ1-2|TRBD1
TGTGCCAGCAGCCAAGATCACAGGGGCTATGGCTACACCTTC
CASSQDHRGYGYTF
>TRBV19|.|TRBJ2-1|TRBD2
TGTGCCAGTAGTCCCCGTAACCCACGACTAGCGGAACTTAACAATGAGCAGTTCTTC
CASSPRNPRLAELNNEQFF
>TRBV27|.|TRBJ1-1|TRBD1
TGTGCCAGCAGCCGGGACAGGGCCCTATTTGAAGCTTTCTTT
CASSRDRALFEAFF
>TRBV7-3|.|TRBJ2-1|.
TGTGCCAGCAGCCCCGGGACTGCCAGAGCCTACAATGAGCAGTTCTTC
CASSPGTARAYNEQFF
>TRBV2|once|TRBJ2-3|TRBD2
TGTGCCAGCCGACTAGCGGGAGGGTCTCGCACAGATACGCAGTATTTT
CASRLAGGSRTDTQYF
>TRBV7-2|.|TRBJ2-7|.
TGTGCCAGCAGCTTAGTTACGGTCCACGAGCAGTACTTC
CASSLVTVHEQYF
>TRBV19|.|TRBJ1-1|TRBD1
TGTGCCAGTAGTTGGGGGACAGTTAACACTGAAGCTTTCTTT
CASSWGTVNTEAFF
>TRBV19|.|TRBJ2-5|TRBD1
TGTGCCAGTAGTACGCCGACAGGGGGCATGCAAGAGACCCAGTACTTC
CASSTPTGGMQETQYF
>TRBV1|.|TRBJ1-5|.
TGCACCAGCAGCCAAGGGGACAGGGGTTACAATCAGCCCCAGCATTTT
CTSSQGDRGYNQPQHF
>TRBV1|.|TRBJ2-7|.
TGCACCAGCAGCCCAAAGGGACTAGCGGGCGCCTCCTACGAGCAGTACTTC
CTSSPKGLAGASYEQYF
>TRBV28|.|TRBJ2-7|TRBD1
TGTGCCATACAGGGGATGTCCTACGAGCAGTACTTC
CAIQGMSYEQYF
>TRBV4-3|.|TRBJ2-5|TRBD2
TGCGCCAGCAGCCAAAGCGGGGCGATCCAAGAGACCCAGTACTTC
CASSQSGAIQETQYF
>TRBV18|once|TRBJ2-1|.
TGTGCCAGCTCACCTTCCCCCAGGGTTCAATCCTACAATGAGCAGTTCTTC
CASSPSPRVQSYNEQFF
>TRBV6-6|.|TRBJ2-7|TRBD1
TGTGCCAGCTATGCCAGGGGGTACGAGCAGTACTTC
CASYARGYEQYF
>TRBV7-3|.|TRBJ2-2|TRBD2
TGTGCCAGCAGCGTAACTAGCGGGAGGGGCACCGGGGAGCTGTTTTTT
CASSVTSGRGTGELFF
>TRBV6-6|few|TRBJ2-1|TRBD2
TGTGCCAGCAGTTACAGGACTAGTTCCTATGAGCAGTTCTTC
CASSYRTSSYEQFF
>TRBV6-1|.|TRBJ2-1|TRBD1
TGTGCCAGCAGTGTTTTAACCGGGACAGGGTTCTACAATGAGCAGTTCTTC
CASSVLTGTGFYNEQFF
>TRBV7-3|.|TRBJ2-7|TRBD2
TGTGCCAGCAGCCAACTAGCGGGAGCGGGGGAGCAGTACTTC
CASSQLAGAGEQYF
>TRBV5-1|.|TRBJ2-6|.
TGCGCCAGCAGCGCGGCAGGGTATCCTGGGGCCAACGTCCTGACTTTC
CASSAAGYPGANVLTF
>TRBV5-4|.|TRBJ2-7|TRBD2
TGTGCCAGCAGCTCATCGACTAGCGGTTTTTACGAGCAGTACTTC
CASSSSTSGFYEQYF
>TRBV5-1|.|TRBJ2-3|TRBD1
TGCGCCAGCAGCCCGGGACAGTCTAGCACAGATACGCAGTATTTT
CASSPGQSSTDTQYF
>TRBV18|.|TRBJ2-3|.
TGTGCCAGCTCACAACAGGGATACACAGATACGCAGTATTTT
CASSQQGYTDTQYF
>TRBV6-6|.|TRBJ2-5|TRBD2
TGTGCCAGCAGTGAGTCGGGGGGTGGGACCCAGTACTTC
CASSESGGGTQYF
>TRBV7-2|.|TRBJ2-5|TRBD1
TGTGCCAGCAGCCGTCCCGGGACAGGGATGGAGACCCAGTACTTC
CASSRPGTGMETQYF
>TRBV18|.|TRBJ2-1|TRBD2
TGTGCCAGCTCAGACGCCGGGACTAGTGTATTGAATGAGCAGTTCTTC
CASSDAGTSVLNEQFF